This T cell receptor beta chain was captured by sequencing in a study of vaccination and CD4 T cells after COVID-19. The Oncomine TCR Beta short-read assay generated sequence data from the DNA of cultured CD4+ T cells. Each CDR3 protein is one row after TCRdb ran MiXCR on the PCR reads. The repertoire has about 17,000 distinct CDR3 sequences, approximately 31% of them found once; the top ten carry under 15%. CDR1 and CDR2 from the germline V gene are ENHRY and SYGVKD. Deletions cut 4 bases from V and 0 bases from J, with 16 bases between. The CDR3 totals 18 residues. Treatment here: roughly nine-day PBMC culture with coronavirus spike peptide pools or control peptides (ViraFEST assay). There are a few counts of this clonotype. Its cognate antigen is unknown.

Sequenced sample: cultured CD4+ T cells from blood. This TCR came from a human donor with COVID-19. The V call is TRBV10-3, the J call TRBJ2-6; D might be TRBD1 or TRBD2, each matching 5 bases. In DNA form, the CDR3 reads TGTGCCATCAGTGGTAAAGGGACGGCTAACTCTGGGGCCAACGTCCTGACTTTC. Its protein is CAISGKGTANSGANVLTF.